The present T cell receptor beta chain was sequenced within a study of OX40 agonist ivuxolimab in advanced cancers. Some clones are missing from TCRdb's copy, which holds only in-frame ones; the method was immunoSEQ multiplex PCR. The sample includes tens of thousands of clones, roughly 94% of them seen just once. V shed 6 bases and J 3 bases; nucleotides not matched to a gene: 4. Germline lookup yields CDR1 LNHDA and CDR2 SQIVND (reference sequence). The CDR3 loop spans 13 amino acids. The clonotype comes from an adult with an advanced solid tumor such as melanoma, head and neck, liver or kidney cancer. Sequenced material: CD4+ or CD8+ T cells sorted from blood, taken in a trial of the OX40 agonist ivuxolimab. The chain carries TRBV19 and TRBJ2-7, with 8 bases lining up with TRBD1. The CDR3: CASSSTGDYEQYF. As DNA, the CDR3 is TGTGCCAGTAGCTCGACAGGGGACTACGAGCAGTACTTC. Using reference TRBV19 and TRBJ2-7 for the parts outside the CDR3, the full variable domain is DGGITQSPKYLFRKEGQNVTLSCEQNLNHDAMYWYRQDPGQGLRLIYYSQIVNDFQKGDIAEGYSVSREKKESFPLTVTSAQKNPTAFYLCASSSTGDYEQYFGPGTRLTVT.